These 11 T cell receptor beta chains were all obtained from the same sample, sequenced in a study of Graves' ophthalmopathy and Graves' hyperthyroidism. Transcripts of RNA were the source for amplifying TCR beta CDR3 regions. HTBI primers were employed in first-round RT-PCR, then a second-round multiplex PCR followed. TCRdb called the multiplex PCR reads again in MiXCR, with one record for every CDR3 protein. The data contain about 210,000 distinct CDR3 sequences, under 30% of them singletons. Sequencing was carried out using peripheral blood. The receptors were gathered from a man aged 50 to 59 with Graves' ophthalmopathy.

This clonotype was observed a few times. The chain recombines TRBV20-1 with TRBJ1-1; D unresolved. Germline loops: CDR1 DFQATT, CDR2 SNEGSKA (reference sequence). The CDR3 runs 15 residues. V was trimmed by 0 bases and J by 4 bases, leaving 15 bases between them. CDR3 DNA: TGCAGTGCTAGAGATCTAGATGGGAGAAGCACTGAAGCTTTCTTT. Its translation is CSARDLDGRSTEAFF.

V usage is TRBV28 and J usage is TRBJ1-1; 9 bases are a match to TRBD1. V dropped 5 bases and J dropped 11; count of bases not matched to a gene: 9. Germline-derived CDR1 and CDR2 are MDHEN and SYDVKM. The CDR3 is 13 residues long. The CDR3 loop reads CASSLDRGGRAFF. The CDR3 DNA sequence: TGTGCCAGCAGTCTGGACAGGGGAGGTCGCGCTTTCTTT.

This clonotype was seen many times. V usage is TRBV4-2 and J usage is TRBJ1-1; D is ambiguous. Germline lookup yields CDR1 LGHNA and CDR2 YNFKEQ. This CDR3 spans 13 amino acids. The V gene lost 0 bases and the J gene lost 7 bases, with 9 bases spanning the gap. The CDR3 loop reads CASSQDQLNEAFF. The CDR3 nucleotides read TGTGCCAGCAGCCAAGATCAGCTCAATGAAGCTTTCTTT.

V gene TRBV6-5 combines with J gene TRBJ1-5, with unresolved D. The V gene lost 0 bases and the J gene lost 2 bases, with 14 bases spanning the gap. Germline assignment: CDR1 MNHEY and CDR2 SVGAGI. This CDR3 comprises 17 residues. This chain's CDR3 is CASSYSHRYVGNQPQHF. The CDR3 nucleotides are TGTGCCAGCAGTTACTCGCACCGATACGTAGGCAATCAGCCCCAGCATTTT.

CDR3 residues: CASSYSRGTYEQYF. The CDR3 region has the DNA TGTGCCAGCAGTTACTCGCGGGGTACCTACGAGCAGTACTTC. The rearrangement joins TRBV6-2 or TRBV6-3 to TRBJ2-7, with D tentatively TRBD2 (6 bases). V was trimmed by 0 bases and J by 2 bases, leaving 8 bases between them. The CDR3 length is 14 residues. Germline CDR1 is MNHEY and CDR2 is SVGEGT.

This clonotype was recorded at least ten times. The J gene is TRBJ2-4, the V gene TRBV28; 10 bases agree with TRBD2. J gave up 7 bases and V 6 bases, and 9 bases lay outside the gene matches. Germline assignment: CDR1 MDHEN and CDR2 SYDVKM. The CDR3 consists of 15 residues. The CDR3 is CASSPEREGQNIQYF. The CDR3, as DNA: TGTGCCAGCAGCCCGGAGCGGGAGGGCCAGAACATTCAGTACTTC.

The chain has TRBV7-2 and TRBJ2-5, with TRBD2 matching over 12 bases. Germline V gene sequence: CDR1 SGHTA, CDR2 FQGNSA. V lost 4 bases, J lost 5 bases, and 5 bases stayed unmatched. This CDR3 contains 15 residues. CDR3 in amino acids: CASSSGLAGRETQYF. CDR3 nucleotides: TGTGCCAGCAGCTCCGGACTAGCGGGAAGGGAGACCCAGTACTTC.

This clonotype was counted many times. The CDR3 loop is CASSLSTGVNSPLHF. In DNA, the CDR3 is TGTGCCAGCAGCTTATCGACAGGGGTTAATTCACCCCTCCACTTT. This chain joins TRBV7-2 and TRBJ1-6; 8 bases agree with TRBD1. Germline CDR1 and CDR2: SGHTA and FQGNSA. V lost 2 bases to trimming and J lost 6 bases; unmatched junction nucleotides: 3. CDR3 size: 15 residues.

This clonotype was detected many times. This chain's CDR3 is CASSLMESTEAFF. CDR3 DNA sequence: TGTGCCAGCAGTTTAATGGAGTCTACTGAAGCTTTCTTT. The V gene is TRBV12-3 or TRBV12-4, the J gene TRBJ1-1; D unclear. Between the trimmed V and J ends, which lost 2 bases and 5 bases, there was a span of 9 bases. This CDR3 has 13 amino acids.

Comments on this clonotype: Relative to the germline gene, one junction end is altered; a read error may explain this. The CDR3 nucleotides are TGTGCCAGCAGTTACGACATGAGGGGGTACCAAGAGGCCCAGTACTTC. This codes for CASSYDMRGYQEAQYF. This chain links TRBV6-2 or TRBV6-3 with TRBJ2-5, with a tentative D call TRBD1 (6 bases). In germline, CDR1 is MNHEY, CDR2 SVGEGT. The CDR3 length is 16 residues.

V gene TRBV12-3 or TRBV12-4 combines with J gene TRBJ2-5; maybe TRBD1 (5 bases). Trimming pared 4 bases from V and 5 bases from J, leaving 11 bases between. The CDR3 sequence is 13 residues long. CDR3 nucleotides: TGTGCCAGCAGTTCACAGGCTTCGGAGACCCAGTACTTC. This translates into CASSSQASETQYF.